The rows below give T cell receptor beta chains drawn from one sample of a study of shared clonotypes between healthy human individuals. The data were produced by immunoSEQ multiplex PCR, yet TCRdb's version contains in-frame clones alone and is incomplete. This repertoire shows hundreds of thousands of clones, 95% to 96% found once; its top ten account for approximately 0.12%. The sample taken for sequencing was naive CD8+ T cells sorted from blood. The receptors originated from a woman aged 25 to 39 in good health. CDR3s include the opening cysteine and the closing phenylalanine or tryptophan. Each record gives: V gene, D gene, CDR3 length, clone size, J gene, CDR3 DNA, CDR3 protein. D genes are given only for firm matches. Size tells how often a clone was seen (once, few, many) or the class of an expanded clone, and some rows leave it out.

v_call: TRBV19
d_call: NA
cdr3_length: 15
clone_size: NA
j_call: TRBJ1-4
cdr3_nt: TGTGCCAGTAGTACCCGACACTCAACTAATGAAAAACTGTTTTTT
cdr3_aa: CASSTRHSTNEKLFF

v_call: TRBV7-2
d_call: NA
cdr3_length: 18
clone_size: NA
j_call: TRBJ2-1
cdr3_nt: TGTGCCAGCAGCTCGCCGCACGGGACTTCCTCCTACAACAATGAGCAGTTCTTC
cdr3_aa: CASSSPHGTSSYNNEQFF

v_call: TRBV4-1
d_call: NA
cdr3_length: 15
clone_size: NA
j_call: TRBJ2-7
cdr3_nt: TGCGCCAGCAGCCAGGACACAACTAGCCCCCACGAGCAGTACTTC
cdr3_aa: CASSQDTTSPHEQYF

v_call: TRBV7-9
d_call: TRBD2
cdr3_length: 15
clone_size: NA
j_call: TRBJ2-7
cdr3_nt: TGTGCCAGCAGCCCCCCACTAGCGGGGGGCTACGAGCAGTACTTC
cdr3_aa: CASSPPLAGGYEQYF

v_call: TRBV2
d_call: TRBD2
cdr3_length: 16
clone_size: NA
j_call: TRBJ2-1
cdr3_nt: TGTGCCAGCAGGGGGTTTGCGGGAGGCTCCTACAATGAGCAGTTCTTC
cdr3_aa: CASRGFAGGSYNEQFF

v_call: TRBV19
d_call: TRBD2
cdr3_length: 15
clone_size: NA
j_call: TRBJ2-5
cdr3_nt: TGTGCCAGTAGTATTGGCGGGAGCTTCCAAGAGACCCAGTACTTC
cdr3_aa: CASSIGGSFQETQYF

v_call: TRBV6-1
d_call: NA
cdr3_length: 15
clone_size: NA
j_call: TRBJ2-7
cdr3_nt: TGTGCCAGCAGTGAAAGCAGACGCCTGTCCTACGAGCAGTACTTC
cdr3_aa: CASSESRRLSYEQYF

v_call: TRBV29-1
d_call: NA
cdr3_length: 12
clone_size: NA
j_call: TRBJ2-2
cdr3_nt: TGCAGCGTTGAGGGTTACACCGGGGAGCTGTTTTTT
cdr3_aa: CSVEGYTGELFF

v_call: TRBV5-1
d_call: NA
cdr3_length: 15
clone_size: NA
j_call: TRBJ2-1
cdr3_nt: TGCGCCAGCAGCTTTAGATCGCATCAAGACCATGAGCAGTTCTTC
cdr3_aa: CASSFRSHQDHEQFF

v_call: TRBV19
d_call: NA
cdr3_length: 15
clone_size: NA
j_call: TRBJ1-5
cdr3_nt: TGTGCCAGTAGTATACAACACTATAGCAATCAGCCCCAGCATTTT
cdr3_aa: CASSIQHYSNQPQHF

v_call: TRBV2
d_call: NA
cdr3_length: 13
clone_size: NA
j_call: TRBJ2-7
cdr3_nt: TGTGCCAGCAGTGAAACAGTAACCTACGAGCAGTACTTC
cdr3_aa: CASSETVTYEQYF

v_call: TRBV18
d_call: TRBD1
cdr3_length: 16
clone_size: few
j_call: TRBJ2-1
cdr3_nt: TGTGCCAGCTCACCGGACGGGACAGGTCCTAACGATGAGCAGTTCTTC
cdr3_aa: CASSPDGTGPNDEQFF

v_call: TRBV2
d_call: NA
cdr3_length: 14
clone_size: NA
j_call: TRBJ2-3
cdr3_nt: TGTGCCAGCAGGAGACAGACTAGCACAGATACGCAGTATTTT
cdr3_aa: CASRRQTSTDTQYF

v_call: TRBV7-3
d_call: TRBD1
cdr3_length: 15
clone_size: NA
j_call: TRBJ1-1
cdr3_nt: TGTGCCAGCAGCACGACAGGGGGACTGAACACTGAAGCTTTCTTT
cdr3_aa: CASSTTGGLNTEAFF

v_call: TRBV14
d_call: TRBD2
cdr3_length: 17
clone_size: NA
j_call: TRBJ2-2
cdr3_nt: TGTGCCAGCAGCCCGGGACTAGCGGGAGGGGACACCGGGGAGCTGTTTTTT
cdr3_aa: CASSPGLAGGDTGELFF

v_call: TRBV28
d_call: TRBD1
cdr3_length: 15
clone_size: NA
j_call: TRBJ2-7
cdr3_nt: TGTGCCAGCAGTTCCCCGGGACAGGGGGCCCGCGAGCAGTACTTC
cdr3_aa: CASSSPGQGAREQYF

v_call: TRBV28
d_call: NA
cdr3_length: 14
clone_size: NA
j_call: TRBJ2-2
cdr3_nt: TGTGCCAGCAGTTCCGGGCTTAGGGCCGGGGAGCTGTTTTTT
cdr3_aa: CASSSGLRAGELFF

v_call: TRBV11-2
d_call: TRBD1
cdr3_length: 17
clone_size: NA
j_call: TRBJ2-7
cdr3_nt: TGTGCCAGTCTGGACAGGAGCCCCCCAGTTCGACCCTACGAGCAGTACTTC
cdr3_aa: CASLDRSPPVRPYEQYF

v_call: TRBV27
d_call: TRBD2
cdr3_length: 16
clone_size: NA
j_call: TRBJ2-2
cdr3_nt: TGTGCCAGCAGTTTTATAGCGGGAGGATTCACCGGGGAGCTGTTTTTT
cdr3_aa: CASSFIAGGFTGELFF

v_call: TRBV27
d_call: NA
cdr3_length: 13
clone_size: NA
j_call: TRBJ1-1
cdr3_nt: TGTGCCAGCAGTTTAATCGTCACGGGTGAAGCTTTCTTT
cdr3_aa: CASSLIVTGEAFF

v_call: TRBV19
d_call: NA
cdr3_length: 14
clone_size: NA
j_call: TRBJ2-7
cdr3_nt: TGTGCCAGTAGTACCCGGGCCGCCCCCCACGAGCAGTACTTC
cdr3_aa: CASSTRAAPHEQYF

v_call: TRBV13
d_call: NA
cdr3_length: 14
clone_size: NA
j_call: TRBJ2-7
cdr3_nt: TGTGCCAGCAGCTTAAGCGGGTTGACCTACGAGCAGTACTTC
cdr3_aa: CASSLSGLTYEQYF

v_call: TRBV7-9
d_call: NA
cdr3_length: 16
clone_size: NA
j_call: TRBJ2-7
cdr3_nt: TGTGCCAGCAGCTCACAAGACGCAGAGACCGCCTACGAGCAGTACTTC
cdr3_aa: CASSSQDAETAYEQYF

v_call: TRBV7-8
d_call: TRBD2
cdr3_length: 17
clone_size: NA
j_call: TRBJ2-1
cdr3_nt: TGTGCCAGCAGCCACCATTTGATAGCGGGACCGTTTGATGAGCAGTTCTTC
cdr3_aa: CASSHHLIAGPFDEQFF

v_call: TRBV5-4
d_call: TRBD1
cdr3_length: 14
clone_size: NA
j_call: TRBJ2-7
cdr3_nt: TGTGCCAGCAGTTATACAGGGGGGATCTACGAGCAGTACTTC
cdr3_aa: CASSYTGGIYEQYF

v_call: TRBV9
d_call: NA
cdr3_length: 11
clone_size: once
j_call: TRBJ2-2
cdr3_nt: TGTGCCAGCAGCGCGACCGGGGAGCTGTTTTTT
cdr3_aa: CASSATGELFF

v_call: TRBV5-4
d_call: NA
cdr3_length: 12
clone_size: NA
j_call: TRBJ1-2
cdr3_nt: TGTGCCAGCACCTCTGATGTGGGCGGCTACACCTTC
cdr3_aa: CASTSDVGGYTF

v_call: TRBV13
d_call: TRBD2
cdr3_length: 16
clone_size: NA
j_call: TRBJ2-1
cdr3_nt: TGTGCCAGCAGCTTAGATCGAGCGGGAGGGCCGGAGGAGCAGTTCTTC
cdr3_aa: CASSLDRAGGPEEQFF

v_call: TRBV4-1
d_call: NA
cdr3_length: 15
clone_size: NA
j_call: TRBJ2-3
cdr3_nt: TGCGCCAGCAGTTCCACAGGGAGGAGCACAGATACGCAGTATTTT
cdr3_aa: CASSSTGRSTDTQYF

v_call: TRBV6-6
d_call: NA
cdr3_length: 15
clone_size: NA
j_call: TRBJ2-7
cdr3_nt: TGTGCCAGCAGTTACTCAAGGAGGGCCGAATACGAGCAGTACTTC
cdr3_aa: CASSYSRRAEYEQYF

v_call: TRBV7-9
d_call: TRBD1
cdr3_length: 14
clone_size: NA
j_call: TRBJ1-2
cdr3_nt: TGTGCCAGCAGCTCAGGACAGGCTAACTATGGCTACACCTTC
cdr3_aa: CASSSGQANYGYTF

v_call: TRBV28
d_call: NA
cdr3_length: 15
clone_size: few
j_call: TRBJ1-5
cdr3_nt: TGTGCCAGCACCGGAACAGATTATAGCAATCAGCCCCAGCATTTT
cdr3_aa: CASTGTDYSNQPQHF

v_call: TRBV6-6
d_call: NA
cdr3_length: 16
clone_size: NA
j_call: TRBJ1-4
cdr3_nt: TGTGCCAGCAGTTACTCAATCGGGGCAGCAAATGAAAAACTGTTTTTT
cdr3_aa: CASSYSIGAANEKLFF

v_call: TRBV10-1
d_call: TRBD1
cdr3_length: 16
clone_size: NA
j_call: TRBJ2-7
cdr3_nt: TGCGCCAGCAGTGGCCACCGGGACAGGGCGTCCTACGAGCAGTACTTC
cdr3_aa: CASSGHRDRASYEQYF

v_call: TRBV5-1
d_call: NA
cdr3_length: 14
clone_size: once
j_call: TRBJ2-7
cdr3_nt: TGCGCCAGCAGCTTGGGGGACGGGTCCTACGAGCAGTACTTC
cdr3_aa: CASSLGDGSYEQYF

v_call: TRBV2
d_call: TRBD1
cdr3_length: 14
clone_size: NA
j_call: TRBJ1-3
cdr3_nt: TGTGCCAGCAAGGAGACAGGGTTTGGAAACACCATATATTTT
cdr3_aa: CASKETGFGNTIYF

v_call: TRBV7-9
d_call: NA
cdr3_length: 13
clone_size: NA
j_call: TRBJ2-5
cdr3_nt: TGTGCCAGCAGCTTAGGGGTTGAAGAGACCCAGTACTTC
cdr3_aa: CASSLGVEETQYF

v_call: TRBV27
d_call: NA
cdr3_length: 16
clone_size: NA
j_call: TRBJ1-5
cdr3_nt: TGTGCCAGCAGTTTATCCGGGGGCTTGCGCAATCAGCCCCAGCATTTT
cdr3_aa: CASSLSGGLRNQPQHF

v_call: TRBV7-9
d_call: NA
cdr3_length: 10
clone_size: NA
j_call: TRBJ2-3
cdr3_nt: TGTGCCAGCAGGCTAGATACGCAGTATTTT
cdr3_aa: CASRLDTQYF

v_call: TRBV27
d_call: TRBD2
cdr3_length: 17
clone_size: NA
j_call: TRBJ2-1
cdr3_nt: TGTGCCAGCAGTTTATCAGCGGGAGGCCTAGCCTACAATGAGCAGTTCTTC
cdr3_aa: CASSLSAGGLAYNEQFF

v_call: TRBV9
d_call: NA
cdr3_length: 16
clone_size: NA
j_call: TRBJ2-1
cdr3_nt: TGTGCCAGCAGTCATGGGTCTTATTTCTCCTACAATGAGCAGTTCTTC
cdr3_aa: CASSHGSYFSYNEQFF

v_call: TRBV7-9
d_call: TRBD1
cdr3_length: 19
clone_size: NA
j_call: TRBJ2-3
cdr3_nt: TGTGCCAGCATCTCGGGGAAGGGGGCTAATTGGGATAGCACAGATACGCAGTATTTT
cdr3_aa: CASISGKGANWDSTDTQYF

v_call: TRBV4-1
d_call: NA
cdr3_length: 14
clone_size: NA
j_call: TRBJ1-5
cdr3_nt: TGCGCCAGCAGCCAAGTGTTATACAATCAGCCCCAGCATTTT
cdr3_aa: CASSQVLYNQPQHF

v_call: TRBV7-6
d_call: NA
cdr3_length: 15
clone_size: NA
j_call: TRBJ2-2
cdr3_nt: TGTGCCAGCAGCTCAGCGGATTCGGGGGCCGGGGAGCTGTTTTTT
cdr3_aa: CASSSADSGAGELFF

v_call: TRBV28
d_call: TRBD1
cdr3_length: 14
clone_size: NA
j_call: TRBJ1-2
cdr3_nt: TGTGCCAGCAGTCTAACAGGGGAGGACTATGGCTACACCTTC
cdr3_aa: CASSLTGEDYGYTF

v_call: TRBV30
d_call: TRBD2
cdr3_length: 15
clone_size: NA
j_call: TRBJ2-1
cdr3_nt: TGTGCCTGGAGTGTTGGACTAGCGGGGAACAATGAGCAGTTCTTC
cdr3_aa: CAWSVGLAGNNEQFF

v_call: TRBV27
d_call: TRBD1
cdr3_length: 13
clone_size: NA
j_call: TRBJ2-7
cdr3_nt: TGTGCCAGCACCCACGCAGGGACAGGGCAACAGTACTTC
cdr3_aa: CASTHAGTGQQYF

v_call: TRBV4-2
d_call: NA
cdr3_length: 16
clone_size: NA
j_call: TRBJ2-1
cdr3_nt: TGTGCCAGCAGCCCTTCTTTGGGGCGGACTAACAATGAGCAGTTCTTC
cdr3_aa: CASSPSLGRTNNEQFF

v_call: TRBV5-1
d_call: TRBD1
cdr3_length: 15
clone_size: NA
j_call: TRBJ1-2
cdr3_nt: TGCGCCAGCAGCTTGGCCCAGGGGGAAGCGAACGGCTACACCTTC
cdr3_aa: CASSLAQGEANGYTF

v_call: TRBV2
d_call: TRBD1
cdr3_length: 15
clone_size: NA
j_call: TRBJ2-1
cdr3_nt: TGTGCCAGCACCCCCGGGACAGAATACAACAATGAGCAGTTCTTC
cdr3_aa: CASTPGTEYNNEQFF

v_call: TRBV2
d_call: NA
cdr3_length: 13
clone_size: NA
j_call: TRBJ2-1
cdr3_nt: TGTGCCAGCAGGGGAGACAGATACAATGAGCAGTTCTTC
cdr3_aa: CASRGDRYNEQFF

v_call: TRBV28
d_call: TRBD2
cdr3_length: 16
clone_size: NA
j_call: TRBJ2-1
cdr3_nt: TGTGCCAGCAGCCTTCTAGGTACTCGGGAGGGCCTGGAGCAGTTCTTC
cdr3_aa: CASSLLGTREGLEQFF

v_call: TRBV5-4
d_call: NA
cdr3_length: 15
clone_size: NA
j_call: TRBJ2-7
cdr3_nt: TGTGCCAGCAGCCCTGGGGTGACCACCCCCTACGAGCAGTACTTC
cdr3_aa: CASSPGVTTPYEQYF

v_call: TRBV6-1
d_call: TRBD1
cdr3_length: 13
clone_size: NA
j_call: TRBJ2-1
cdr3_nt: TGTGCCAGCAGAGAGGACAGGGGTCATGAGCAGTTCTTC
cdr3_aa: CASREDRGHEQFF

v_call: TRBV14
d_call: NA
cdr3_length: 14
clone_size: once
j_call: TRBJ1-2
cdr3_nt: TGTGCCAGCAGCCAAGTTGGTGGGGACTATGGCTACACCTTC
cdr3_aa: CASSQVGGDYGYTF

v_call: TRBV11-2
d_call: NA
cdr3_length: 13
clone_size: once
j_call: TRBJ2-7
cdr3_nt: TGTGCCAGCAGCTCAGACAGGACCTACGAGCAGTACTTC
cdr3_aa: CASSSDRTYEQYF

v_call: TRBV4-2
d_call: NA
cdr3_length: 11
clone_size: NA
j_call: TRBJ1-4
cdr3_nt: TGTGCCAGCAGCCAGGGATATAAACTGTTTTTT
cdr3_aa: CASSQGYKLFF